These T cell receptor beta chains were read from a single sample in a study of blood T cells in healthy people across ages. Via MiXCR, TCRdb re-called the 5' RACE reads, giving one row per CDR3 protein. Of about 720,000 distinct CDR3 sequences in the sample, 25% were seen once. The sample was also reused in another study, on T cells of mothers and their children.

Sequencing input: blood. The receptors were sampled from a boy younger than 18 in good health. The CDR3 runs from the conserved cysteine through the conserved F or W. D genes are given only for firm matches. The size entry is marked missing in some rows and otherwise reads once, few, many or a size class.

J,length,D,size,V,DNA,CDR3
TRBJ2-5,15,TRBD1,-,TRBV4-3,TGCGCCAGCAGCCCTGCCCAGGGGGTGGGAGAGACCCAGTACTTC,CASSPAQGVGETQYF
TRBJ1-2,14,TRBD1,once,TRBV28,TGTGCCAGCAGTTCAACAGGGGCTCGAGCAAGCTACACCTTC,CASSSTGARASYTF
TRBJ1-4,12,-,few,TRBV24-1,TGTGCCACCAGTGAGGGGGATGAAAAACTGTTTTTT,CATSEGDEKLFF
TRBJ1-1,12,-,-,TRBV19,TGTGCCAGTAGTATGTTCAGGGGTGAAGCTTTCTTT,CASSMFRGEAFF
TRBJ2-1,12,-,-,TRBV29-1,TGCAGCGTTGGATCCGAAATCAATGAGCAGTTCTTC,CSVGSEINEQFF
TRBJ2-7,10,-,few,TRBV20-1,TGCAGTGCTAGTGGCTACGAGCAGTACTTC,CSASGYEQYF
TRBJ2-7,17,TRBD1,-,TRBV6-1,TGTGCCAGCAGGCCCTCTTACGGGGACAGGGGGGCCCACGAGCAGTACTTC,CASRPSYGDRGAHEQYF
TRBJ2-1,18,TRBD2,-,TRBV27,TGTGCCAGCAGTTTATCGCCTAGCGGGGGGAGCTCCTACAATGAGCAGTTCTTC,CASSLSPSGGSSYNEQFF
TRBJ1-1,13,-,few,TRBV20-1,TGCAGTGCTAGAGTTCAGGGGACCACTGAAGCTTTCTTT,CSARVQGTTEAFF
TRBJ1-4,13,TRBD1,few,TRBV6-6,TGTGCCAGCAGTGGAGGACAGGTTAGAGGACTGTTTTTT,CASSGGQVRGLFF
TRBJ2-3,15,TRBD1,-,TRBV5-8,TGTGCCAGCAGCTTGGGGACAGGGGGCGGAGATACGCTGTATTTT,CASSLGTGGGDTLYF
TRBJ2-7,11,-,-,TRBV12-3/TRBV12-4,TGTGCCAGCAGACAAGAATACGAGCAGTACTTC,CASRQEYEQYF
TRBJ2-5,14,TRBD2,few,TRBV7-2,TGTGCCTGCAGCACCACTAGCGTAGAAGAGACCCAGTACTTC,CACSTTSVEETQYF
TRBJ1-1,14,-,few,TRBV2,TGTGCCAGCATTGACGATACAGGTTACACTGAAGCTTTCTTT,CASIDDTGYTEAFF
TRBJ2-3,15,-,-,TRBV7-8,TGTGCCAGCAGCCGCGCAGTAGGGAGCACAGATACGCAGTATTTT,CASSRAVGSTDTQYF
TRBJ2-3,15,TRBD2,-,TRBV12-3/TRBV12-4,TGTGCCAGCAGTCCTTCTAGCGGGGGGGCTGATACGCAGTATTTT,CASSPSSGGADTQYF
TRBJ2-7,15,-,few,TRBV11-2,TGTGCCAGCAGCTTGGATTATGTGACCTCCTACGAGCAGTACTTC,CASSLDYVTSYEQYF
TRBJ2-7,14,TRBD1,-,TRBV6-6,TGTGCCAGCAGTAAACCGGGACAGGGTTACGAGCAGTACTTC,CASSKPGQGYEQYF
TRBJ2-5,14,-,many,TRBV4-3,TGCGCCAGCAGCCAAGGGACGGCTGGGGAGACCCAGTACTTC,CASSQGTAGETQYF
TRBJ1-2,14,-,-,TRBV5-1,TGCGCCAGCAGCTATATAGGGCAGGGCGATGGCTACACCTTC,CASSYIGQGDGYTF
TRBJ2-5,13,TRBD1,-,TRBV6-6,TGTGCCAGCAGCGACAGGGGGCATGAGACCCAGTACTTC,CASSDRGHETQYF
TRBJ2-1,13,-,few,TRBV7-8,TGTGCCAGCAGCGACCTTACAGGGATTGAGCAGTTCTTC,CASSDLTGIEQFF
TRBJ2-7,16,-,few,TRBV27,TGTGCCAGCAGTGCCAAGGGAAGGGGGGCGAGACACGAGCAGTACTTC,CASSAKGRGARHEQYF
TRBJ2-4,15,-,-,TRBV11-2,TGTGCCAGCAGCTTAGAAGGGGTAGCCAAAAACATTCAGTACTTC,CASSLEGVAKNIQYF
TRBJ1-1,15,TRBD1,-,TRBV29-1,TGCAGCGTTGTAGGCTTGGGACAGGGGAACACTGAAGCTTTCTTT,CSVVGLGQGNTEAFF
TRBJ2-3,14,-,few,TRBV6-4,TGTGCCAGCAGTGACTCGGGCAGCGCAGATACGCAGTATTTT,CASSDSGSADTQYF
TRBJ2-1,16,TRBD2,-,TRBV14,TGTGCCAGCAGCCATACCTGGCGGGAGGGCTACAATGAGCAGTTCTTC,CASSHTWREGYNEQFF
TRBJ2-1,17,-,-,TRBV11-2,TGTGCCAGCAGCTTATTAATAATGAGGTTGGATCGGTATGAGCAGTTCTTC,CASSLLIMRLDRYEQFF
TRBJ1-1,14,-,-,TRBV5-6,TGTGCCAGCAGGTTAGGAGGTGGGGGAACTGAAGCTTTCTTT,CASRLGGGGTEAFF
TRBJ2-7,14,-,few,TRBV15,TGTGCCACCAGCAGAGATCAACAGAGGTACGAGCAGTACTTC,CATSRDQQRYEQYF
TRBJ2-3,15,TRBD2,-,TRBV7-2,TGTGCCAGCATCCCAGGACTAGCTTGCACAGATACGCAGTATTTT,CASIPGLACTDTQYF
TRBJ2-5,16,TRBD2,-,TRBV30,TGTGCCTGGGATGAATCCAGCGGGGGCACCCAAGAGACCCAGTACTTC,CAWDESSGGTQETQYF
TRBJ1-5,16,TRBD1,few,TRBV7-8,TGTGCCAGCAGCTTAGGTTGGGACAGGCGAGATCAGCCCCAGCATTTT,CASSLGWDRRDQPQHF
TRBJ2-1,13,-,-,TRBV20-1,TGCAGTGCTAGAGATAGGCAGCAGCAGGAGCAGTTCTTC,CSARDRQQQEQFF
TRBJ2-1,13,-,-,TRBV28,TGTGCCAGCAGTTCCCCAGGGTATTATGAGCAGTTCTTC,CASSSPGYYEQFF
TRBJ2-3,13,-,-,TRBV14,TGTGCCAGCAGCCACTTCAACACAGATACGCAGTATTTT,CASSHFNTDTQYF
TRBJ2-2,13,-,few,TRBV7-9,TGTGCCAGCAGCTACTTACCCACCGGGGAGCTGTTTTTT,CASSYLPTGELFF
TRBJ2-3,13,-,few,TRBV12-5,TGTGCTAGTGGGGCAGCGACCACGGATACGCAGTATTTT,CASGAATTDTQYF
TRBJ2-3,14,-,-,TRBV29-1,TGCAGCGTTGAAGACTATTATAACACAGATACGCAGTATTTT,CSVEDYYNTDTQYF
TRBJ2-6,17,-,-,TRBV6-2/TRBV6-3,TGTGCCAGCAGTTACGGGGGCGGGGTCTCTGGGGCCAACGTCCTGACTTTC,CASSYGGGVSGANVLTF
TRBJ2-1,16,TRBD2,few,TRBV12-3/TRBV12-4,TGTGCCAGCAGTTTTGAGGCGGGGGTAAGCTACAATGAGCAGTTCTTC,CASSFEAGVSYNEQFF
TRBJ2-7,16,TRBD2,-,TRBV7-9,TGTGCCAGCAGCTCCGGACTAGCGGGCAAGCCCTACGAGCAGTACTTC,CASSSGLAGKPYEQYF
TRBJ1-3,16,TRBD1,-,TRBV7-2,TGTGCCAGCAGCGAGGACACAGGGGGCACTGGAAACACCATATATTTT,CASSEDTGGTGNTIYF
TRBJ2-5,15,-,-,TRBV4-2,TGTGCCAGCAGCCAAGATAACAGCGTCCAAGAGACCCAGTACTTC,CASSQDNSVQETQYF
TRBJ2-7,14,-,few,TRBV5-6,TGTGCCAGCAGCTTGGTAGGGGCAGGGGACGAGCAGTACTTC,CASSLVGAGDEQYF
TRBJ1-2,13,TRBD1,many,TRBV5-4,TGTGCCAGCAGCCCCGACAGGGCGGGTGGCTACACCTTC,CASSPDRAGGYTF
TRBJ2-4,14,-,-,TRBV14,TGTGCCAGCAGCTCCGACAGCGCCAAAAACATTCAGTACTTC,CASSSDSAKNIQYF
TRBJ1-1,13,TRBD1,-,TRBV29-1,TGCAGCGTAGAGACAGGGGGAAACACTGAAGCTTTCTTT,CSVETGGNTEAFF
TRBJ2-1,15,-,few,TRBV28,TGTGCCAGCAGCCTAGCGAGTTCTCCCTACAATGAGCAGTTCTTC,CASSLASSPYNEQFF
TRBJ2-5,16,TRBD2,few,TRBV4-1,TGCGCCAGCAGCCTCGGCCGAATAGCGGGATGGGAGACCCAGTACTTC,CASSLGRIAGWETQYF
TRBJ2-1,15,-,-,TRBV29-1,TGCAGCGTTGAGGGTTGGCAGCCATTCTACAATGAGCAGTTCTTC,CSVEGWQPFYNEQFF